The 26 T cell receptor beta chains listed next were all sequenced from one sample in a study of T cell changes during pregnancy in multiple sclerosis (dated by TCRdb to between 2018 and 2021). The method was the immunoSEQ multiplex PCR assay. TCRdb took this table from immuneACCESS and kept in-frame rearrangements with V and J called. Such tables lack part of the clones; where checked against another copy, unresolved V genes explain under half of the gap, and the rest is unexplained. The sample table records 46,000 or so clones; roughly 90% of these occur just once. The ten top clones hold 4.7% of the sample. This specimen was peripheral blood, taken in the second trimester of pregnancy. Receptors originate from a female donor in good health, enrolled as a control in a pregnancy study.

DNA for the CDR3: TGTGCCAGCAGTTTAATCGGTGAACTCTACGAGCAGTACTTC. It is translated as CASSLIGELYEQYF. The chain recombines TRBV6-6 with TRBJ2-7; D remains unclear. The CDR3 has 14 amino acids. The ends were cut back, 4 bases at V and 3 bases at J, with 13 bases in the middle. Germline V lookup: CDR1 MNHNY, CDR2 SVGAGI (reference sequence).

This rearrangement joins TRBV7-2 to TRBJ1-5; the match to TRBD1 covers 7 bases. The CDR3 loop spans 14 amino acids. With V trimmed by 3 bases and J by 8 bases, 7 bases remained unmatched. Germline V lookup: CDR1 SGHTA, CDR2 FQGNSA. CDR3 sequence (DNA): TGTGCCAGCAGCTTTGGGACAGCTTCTGAGCCCCAGCATTTT. Translation: CASSFGTASEPQHF.

This clone was observed once. The chain has TRBV11-3 and TRBJ1-1; D is uncertain. The V gene lost 5 bases and the J gene lost 5 bases, with 3 bases spanning the gap. Germline values: CDR1 SGHNT, CDR2 YENEEA. There are 10 residues in the CDR3. CDR3 sequence: CASSQTEAFF. DNA of the CDR3: TGTGCCAGCAGCCAGACTGAAGCTTTCTTT.

This clone was observed a single time. This sequence joins TRBV29-1 and TRBJ2-1, with TRBD2 as a possible D gene (6 bases). CDR1 SQVTM and CDR2 ANQGSEA come from the germline V gene. The CDR3 loop spans 12 amino acids. The V end lost 4 bases, the J end lost 8 bases, and 12 bases lay between the germline ends. The CDR3 DNA reads TGCAGCGTTGTTGGGCAGCGGGATGAGCAGTTCTTC. This gives the protein CSVVGQRDEQFF.

The V call is TRBV30, the J call TRBJ2-5; D call uncertain. The DNA end is a closer match to TRBJ2-7, so the J assignment may be wrong. Germline CDR1 is GTSNPN and CDR2 is SVGIG (reference sequence). The CDR3 extends over 12 amino acids. In DNA form, the CDR3 reads TGTGCCTGGAGGACAAACTCCTACGAGCAGTACTTC. Translating gives CAWRTNSYEQYF.

In this sample, this clone turned up a few times. This rearrangement joins TRBV19 to TRBJ1-1; no firm D call. With 2 bases removed from V and 1 base from J, the gap between germline ends came to 8 bases. CDR3 length: 14 residues. Germline lookup yields CDR1 LNHDA and CDR2 SQIVND (reference sequence). The CDR3 loop reads CASSISGENTEAFF. The CDR3 DNA is TGTGCCAGTAGTATATCCGGGGAGAACACTGAAGCTTTCTTT.

CDR3 loop: CASSQSGTANYGYTF. The CDR3 nucleotides are TGTGCCAGCAGTCAGTCTGGGACAGCAAACTATGGCTACACCTTC. The rearrangement joins TRBV6-5 to TRBJ1-2; 7 bases are shared with TRBD1. This CDR3 is 15 amino acids long. Germline V CDR1 and CDR2: MNHEY, SVGAGI. The V and J ends lost 5 bases and 2 bases, in that order; junction bases with no gene match: 8.

The V and J genes are TRBV5-1 and TRBJ2-7; tentatively, D is TRBD2 (6 bases). Germline lookup yields CDR1 SGHRS and CDR2 YFSETQ. The CDR3 is made up of 15 amino acids. The V end was cut by 4 bases, the J end by 2 bases, with 16 bases between. The CDR3 DNA is TGCGCCAGCAGCCCCGGCGGGATAGTCACCTACGAGCAGTACTTC. Residues: CASSPGGIVTYEQYF.

This clone was recorded only once. The chain recombines TRBV2 with TRBJ1-5, with D maybe TRBD1 (5 bases). This CDR3 region has 15 residues. Germline values: CDR1 SNHLY, CDR2 FYNNEI. The ends were cut back, 4 bases at V and 5 bases at J, with 15 bases in the middle. The CDR3: CASSGGGQAHQPQHF. The CDR3 DNA reads as TGTGCCAGCAGTGGCGGGGGTCAAGCGCATCAGCCCCAGCATTTT.

This rearrangement joins TRBV5-4 to TRBJ2-3, with D unresolved. The ends were cut back, 4 bases at V and 4 bases at J, with 7 bases in the middle. This CDR3 spans 12 amino acids. CDR1 is SGHNT, CDR2 YYREEE, per germline (reference sequence). CDR3 sequence (DNA): TGTGCCAGCAGCCGTTTTGCAGATACGCAGTATTTT. Translation gives CASSRFADTQYF.

This CDR3 is CASSIQGLPYSGNTIYF. The CDR3 DNA sequence: TGTGCCAGTAGTATTCAGGGGCTGCCCTACTCTGGAAACACCATATATTTT. This chain links TRBV19 with TRBJ1-3; tentatively, D is TRBD1 (6 bases). The CDR3 totals 17 residues. Per the germline V gene, CDR1 is LNHDA and CDR2 is SQIVND (reference sequence). Trimming cost V 3 bases and J 0 bases, with 15 bases left between them.

The chain combines TRBV2 with TRBJ2-1; D gene uncertain. Trimming pared 5 bases from V and 8 bases from J, leaving 16 bases between. CDR1 and CDR2 (germline): SNHLY, FYNNEI. The CDR3 contains 14 residues. The CDR3 nucleotides are TGTGCCAGCAGTAGGAGACCCGCTCTGGATGAGCAGTTCTTC. Translating gives CASSRRPALDEQFF.

This chain connects TRBV18 to TRBJ1-5; TRBD1 matches 8 bases. The trim removed 5 bases at V and 6 bases at J, leaving 6 bases unmatched. CDR1 is KGHSH, CDR2 LQKENI, per germline. The CDR3 has 14 amino acids. The CDR3 bases are TGTGCCAGCTCATCGCAGGGGGCCCCTCAGCCCCAGCATTTT. This translates into CASSSQGAPQPQHF.

The rearrangement uses TRBV6-5 and TRBJ1-5; 12 nucleotides match TRBD1. The CDR3 extends over 15 amino acids. V was pared by 8 bases and J by 5 bases, with 7 bases of the junction left unmatched. Looked up from germline, CDR1 is MNHEY and CDR2 is SVGAGI. CDR3 DNA: TGTGCCAGCTCCCCCGGGACAGGGGGCCATCAGCCCCAGCATTTT. This codes for CASSPGTGGHQPQHF.

The V call is TRBV2, the J call TRBJ1-5; D call uncertain. Germline values: CDR1 SNHLY, CDR2 FYNNEI. With 8 bases removed from V and 1 base from J, the gap between germline ends came to 21 bases. CDR3 length: 17 residues. The CDR3 coding sequence is TGTGCCAGCCTACCCGATGTAGAGGCGGCGAGCAATCAGCCCCAGCATTTT. It yields the protein CASLPDVEAASNQPQHF.

V and J are TRBV30 and TRBJ1-2; TRBD1 matches 8 bases. In germline, CDR1 is GTSNPN, CDR2 SVGIG (reference sequence). The junction had 7 bases not matched to a gene; V was cut back by 5 bases and J by 5 bases. This CDR3 has 13 amino acids. CDR3 bases: TGTGCCTGGTCCAGGGGGCCGCTTTATGGCTACACCTTC. Its translation: CAWSRGPLYGYTF.

The V and J genes are TRBV2 and TRBJ1-1; TRBD1 matches at 9 bases. Germline V gene sequence: CDR1 SNHLY, CDR2 FYNNEI. The junction had 14 bases not matched to a gene; V was cut back by 0 bases and J by 6 bases. This CDR3 spans 18 amino acids. Here the CDR3 DNA reads TGTGCCAGCAGTGAAGCCTCCAGGACAGGGGCCTTTCCCCCTGAAGCTTTCTTT. Its protein is CASSEASRTGAFPPEAFF.

The chain is built from TRBV12-5 and TRBJ1-1; possibly TRBD1 for D (6 bases). CDR1 and CDR2 (germline): LGHNT, FRNRAP. There are 14 residues in the CDR3. Trimming removed 2 bases from V and 1 base from J, with 8 bases in between. CDR3 sequence reads: CASGLLGQNTEAFF. The CDR3, as DNA: TGTGCTAGTGGTTTGTTGGGACAGAACACTGAAGCTTTCTTT.

The chain combines TRBV6-6 with TRBJ1-5; TRBD1 is a possible D gene (6 bases). Germline CDR1 is MNHNY and CDR2 is SVGAGI (reference sequence). Trimming stripped 0 bases from V and 7 bases from J, with 10 bases between. There are 14 residues in the CDR3. CDR3 DNA sequence: TGTGCCAGCAGTTACTCGGGGGCAGGGCAGCCCCAGCATTTT. Its translation is CASSYSGAGQPQHF.

The DNA of the CDR3 is TGTGCCAGCAGCCGACAGGGGGCTGGGGAATATGGCTACACCTTC. Amino acid sequence: CASSRQGAGEYGYTF. This chain connects TRBV11-2 to TRBJ1-2, with 10 positions matching TRBD1. The V gene end was trimmed by 5 bases and the J gene end by 5 bases; junction bases not matched to a gene: 8. CDR3 length equals 15 residues. Germline assignment: CDR1 SGHAT and CDR2 FQNNGV.

The V call is TRBV7-2, the J call TRBJ1-2, with 7 bases that match TRBD1. Trimming at V came to 3 bases and at J to 2 bases, leaving 6 bases not matched to a gene. The CDR3 has 15 residues. Germline CDR1 and CDR2: SGHTA and FQGNSA. The CDR3 is CASSFGTDSNYGYTF. The CDR3 coding sequence is TGTGCCAGCAGCTTCGGGACAGATTCGAACTATGGCTACACCTTC. Looking up the rest from reference TRBV7-2 and TRBJ1-2 gives the full variable domain: GAGVSQSPSNKVTEKGKDVELRCDPISGHTALYWYRQSLGQGLEFLIYFQGNSAPDKSGLPSDRFSAERTGGSVSTLTIQRTQQEDSAVYLCASSFGTDSNYGYTFGSGTRLTVV.

This chain joins TRBV7-9 and TRBJ2-7; the D gene is possibly TRBD2 (6 bases). This CDR3 comprises 16 residues. Trimming removed 5 bases from V and 0 bases from J, with 17 bases in between. Germline V lookup: CDR1 SEHNR, CDR2 FQNEAQ (reference sequence). CDR3 DNA: TGTGCCAGCAGCCCAGGAGGGGCAGTCCTCTCCTACGAGCAGTACTTC. Its protein is CASSPGGAVLSYEQYF.

This chain links TRBV6-1 with TRBJ2-7, with D tentatively TRBD1 (5 bases). Trimming took off 8 bases at V and 0 bases at J, with 14 bases between the two ends. CDR1 is MNHNS and CDR2 is SASEGT in the germline V gene. The CDR3 runs to 14 residues. The CDR3 DNA sequence: TGTGCCAGCGCCGACGCAGGGATCTCCTACGAGCAGTACTTC. Its protein product is CASADAGISYEQYF.

The chain has TRBV7-9 and TRBJ1-2, with TRBD1 identical over 8 bases. The CDR3 covers 14 residues. CDR1 is SEHNR, CDR2 FQNEAQ, per germline (reference sequence). Trimming removed 3 bases from V and 4 bases from J; junction bases left unmatched: 4. In nucleotides, the CDR3 is TGTGCCAGCAGCTTTGAACAGGGGGGCTATGGCTACACCTTC. The encoded protein is CASSFEQGGYGYTF.

The chain is built from TRBV10-3 and TRBJ2-7; D may be TRBD2 (6 bases). The CDR3 length is 13 residues. Trimming stripped 11 bases from V and 0 bases from J, with 14 bases between. Per the germline V gene, CDR1 is ENHRY and CDR2 is SYGVKD. The CDR3 is CAVNSGGSYEQYF. The DNA for the CDR3 is TGTGCCGTAAACTCCGGGGGCTCCTACGAGCAGTACTTC.

The rearrangement joins TRBV27 to TRBJ2-7; D gene unclear. This CDR3 has 13 amino acids. Trimming pared 0 bases from V and 4 bases from J, leaving 7 bases between. Germline V gives CDR1 MNHEY, CDR2 SMNVEV (reference sequence). Here the CDR3 reads CASSLSTGYEQYF. CDR3 coding DNA: TGTGCCAGCAGTTTATCAACCGGGTACGAGCAGTACTTC.